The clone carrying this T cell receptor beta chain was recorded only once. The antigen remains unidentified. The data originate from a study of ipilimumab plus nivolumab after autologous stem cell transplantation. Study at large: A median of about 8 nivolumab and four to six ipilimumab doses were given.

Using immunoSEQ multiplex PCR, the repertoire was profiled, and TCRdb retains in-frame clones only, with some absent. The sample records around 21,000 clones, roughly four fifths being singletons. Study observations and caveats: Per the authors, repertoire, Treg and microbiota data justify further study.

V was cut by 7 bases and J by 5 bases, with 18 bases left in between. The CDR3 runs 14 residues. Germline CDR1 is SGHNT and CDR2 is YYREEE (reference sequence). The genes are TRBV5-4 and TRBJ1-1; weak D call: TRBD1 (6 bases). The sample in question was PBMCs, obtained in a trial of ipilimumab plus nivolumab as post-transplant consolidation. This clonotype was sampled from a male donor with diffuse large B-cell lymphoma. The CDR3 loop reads CASEEEKGGTEAFF. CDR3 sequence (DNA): TGTGCCAGCGAAGAAGAAAAGGGGGGGACTGAAGCTTTCTTT. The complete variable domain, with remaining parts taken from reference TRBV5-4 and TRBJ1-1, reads ETGVTQSPTHLIKTRGQQVTLRCSSQSGHNTVSWYQQALGQGPQFIFQYYREEENGRGNFPPRFSGLQFPNYSSELNVNALELDDSALYLCASEEEKGGTEAFFGQGTRLTVV.